This entry lists 28 T cell receptor beta chains sequenced from one sample in a study of blood T cells in healthy people across ages. Together with a sample-barcoded 5' primer, a J-beta primer mix was included in a second PCR lasting about 7 to 12 cycles. TCRdb re-derived calls from the 5' RACE reads in MiXCR, one entry per CDR3 protein. The table includes around 1,000,000 distinct CDR3 sequences, about 25% detected once. These records were also assigned to another study, of T cells of mothers and their children.

The sequencing sample was made of blood. These TCRs come from a girl aged 2 to 9 in good health.

The chain uses TRBV29-1 and TRBJ2-3; no reliable D call. V gave up 6 bases and J gave up 0 bases, with 10 bases separating them. CDR3 length: 13 residues. From germline, CDR1 is SQVTM and CDR2 ANQGSEA. CDR3 DNA sequence: TGCAGCGTATTGGCGGAGAGCACAGATACGCAGTATTTT. Translated: CSVLAESTDTQYF.

This chain uses TRBV28 with TRBJ2-5; unclear D gene. The end of the DNA is better explained by TRBJ2-7, so the J call may be wrong. This CDR3 comprises 14 residues. Germline CDR1 is MDHEN and CDR2 is SYDVKM. The CDR3 DNA sequence: TGTGCCAGCAGTCTCTGGGTTTTTGGGTACGAGCAGTACTTC. This translates into CASSLWVFGYEQYF.

This chain links TRBV24-1 with TRBJ2-1, with 9 bases that match TRBD2. The end of the DNA is better explained by TRBJ2-5, so the J call may be wrong. The CDR3 totals 15 residues. From germline, CDR1 is KGHDR and CDR2 SFDVKD. CDR3 loop: CATSDPTSGQETQYF. The CDR3, as DNA: TGTGCCACCAGTGACCCGACTAGCGGCCAAGAGACCCAGTACTTC.

This clonotype was seen just once. The V call is TRBV12-3 or TRBV12-4, the J call TRBJ2-3, with D perhaps TRBD1 or TRBD2 (7 bases each). This CDR3 region has 15 residues. Trimming removed 7 bases from V and 1 base from J, with 15 bases in between. The CDR3 nucleotides read TGTGCCAGCAAACCCTCAGGGGGGGGCACAGATACGCAGTATTTT. Protein product: CASKPSGGGTDTQYF.

This chain connects TRBV5-1 to TRBJ2-2, with a weak D call TRBD2 (5 bases). The germline gives CDR1 SGHRS, CDR2 YFSETQ. The CDR3 contains 16 residues. Deletions cut 0 bases from V and 5 bases from J, with 14 bases between. CDR3 amino acids: CASSLAPVSGTGELFF. DNA of the CDR3: TGCGCCAGCAGCTTGGCCCCGGTGTCGGGGACCGGGGAGCTGTTTTTT.

The chain employs TRBV7-9 and TRBJ2-5, with D perhaps matching TRBD2 (6 bases). The closer fit of TRBJ2-1 to the DNA end suggests the J call may be wrong. The germline CDR1 and CDR2 sequences are SEHNR and FQNEAQ (reference sequence). The CDR3 loop spans 16 amino acids. CDR3 amino acids: CASSLAGWRPYNEQFF. As DNA, the CDR3 is TGTGCCAGCAGCCTGGCGGGGTGGCGCCCCTACAATGAGCAGTTCTTC.

The rearrangement uses TRBV18 and TRBJ2-7; D not resolved. CDR1 and CDR2 (germline): KGHSH, LQKENI. The V and J ends lost 5 bases and 0 bases respectively, with 8 bases between them. The CDR3 has 13 residues. Here the CDR3 reads CASSIGSSYEQYF. The CDR3 DNA follows: TGTGCCAGCTCAATAGGGTCCTCCTACGAGCAGTACTTC.

Ten or more counts support this clonotype. The chain links TRBV29-1 to TRBJ2-5, with 8 bases matching TRBD1. The CDR3 loop spans 15 amino acids. CDR1 is SQVTM and CDR2 is ANQGSEA in the germline V gene. The J segment lost 1 base and the V segment lost 2 bases, leaving 6 bases of the junction unmatched. CDR3 protein: CSVEFGTGGQETQYF. In DNA form, the CDR3 reads TGCAGCGTTGAATTCGGAACAGGGGGCCAAGAGACCCAGTACTTC. Complete variable domain (other parts from reference TRBV29-1 and TRBJ2-5): SAVISQKPSRDICQRGTSLTIQCQVDSQVTMMFWYRQQPGQSLTLIATANQGSEATYESGFVIDKFPISRPNLTFSTLTVSNMSPEDSSIYLCSVEFGTGGQETQYFGPGTRLLVL.

The CDR3 spells CASSTPSGQGASQPQHF. The CDR3 region has the DNA TGTGCCAGTAGTACCCCATCCGGACAGGGGGCGAGTCAGCCCCAGCATTTT. V and J are TRBV19 and TRBJ1-5; TRBD1 matches at 11 bases. Germline values: CDR1 LNHDA, CDR2 SQIVND (reference sequence). Losses at the gene ends were 4 bases for V and 6 bases for J; bases not matched to a gene: 11. CDR3 length: 17 amino acids. The entire variable domain, with the rest obtained from reference TRBV19 and TRBJ1-5, is as follows: DGGITQSPKYLFRKEGQNVTLSCEQNLNHDAMYWYRQDPGQGLRLIYYSQIVNDFQKGDIAEGYSVSREKKESFPLTVTSAQKNPTAFYLCASSTPSGQGASQPQHFGDGTRLSIL.

The rearrangement joins TRBV19 to TRBJ2-5, with D perhaps matching TRBD1 (5 bases). Trimming removed 9 bases at V and 3 bases at J, with 11 bases between. The CDR3 has 12 residues. Germline CDR1 reads LNHDA; CDR2 reads SQIVND (reference sequence). CDR3 sequence: CASSQGKETQYF. Here the CDR3 DNA reads TGTGCCAGCTCCCAGGGAAAAGAGACCCAGTACTTC.

The rearrangement uses TRBV6-5 and TRBJ2-3, with TRBD2 as a possible D gene (6 bases). The CDR3 has 13 residues. Trimming removed 5 bases at V and 2 bases at J, with 8 bases between. Germline V gene lookup returns CDR1 MNHEY and CDR2 SVGAGI. In DNA, the CDR3 is TGTGCCAGCAGTGGGACTGCCACAGATACGCAGTATTTT. It specifies CASSGTATDTQYF.

The chain carries TRBV5-1 and TRBJ2-5; D is possibly TRBD1 (6 bases). Germline CDR1 is SGHRS and CDR2 is YFSETQ. Trimming removed 3 bases at V and 9 bases at J, with 15 bases between. The CDR3 spans 13 residues. The CDR3 DNA is TGCGCCAGCAGCTCAGGACAGCAGCAGGCCCAGTACTTC. It translates to CASSSGQQQAQYF.

V and J are TRBV7-7 and TRBJ2-2; D uncertain. Germline-derived CDR1 and CDR2 are SSHAT and FNYEAQ (reference sequence). The CDR3 length is 14 residues. In DNA, the CDR3 is TGTGCTACCCCATCGTCGCAGAGGCCCGGGGAGCTGTTTTTT. Its translation: CATPSSQRPGELFF.

This sequence joins TRBV5-1 and TRBJ2-1; 7 bases are a match to TRBD1. The V gene end was trimmed by 6 bases and the J gene end by 5 bases; junction bases not matched to a gene: 8. CDR1 is SGHRS, CDR2 YFSETQ, per germline. The CDR3 is made up of 14 amino acids. The CDR3 DNA follows: TGCGCCAGCATGAAGGGGGCGTTGAACAATGAGCAGTTCTTC. Protein sequence: CASMKGALNNEQFF. Based on the CDR3 plus reference TRBV5-1 and TRBJ2-1, the full variable domain is KAGVTQTPRYLIKTRGQQVTLSCSPISGHRSVSWYQQTPGQGLQFLFEYFSETQRNKGNFPGRFSGRQFSNSRSEMNVSTLELGDSALYLCASMKGALNNEQFFGPGTRLTVL.

This clonotype was detected only a few times. V is TRBV7-9 and J is TRBJ2-3, with 7 bases aligning to TRBD2. V trimming: 1 base; J trimming: 0 bases; junction bases outside the gene matches: 4. CDR3 size: 16 residues. The germline V gene encodes CDR1 SEHNR and CDR2 FQNEAQ (reference sequence). This CDR3 reads CASSLGTSFSTDTQYF. In DNA, the CDR3 is TGTGCCAGCAGCTTAGGGACTAGTTTTAGCACAGATACGCAGTATTTT.

J is TRBJ1-6 and V is TRBV20-1, with a weak D call TRBD1 (6 bases). V was trimmed by 6 bases and J by 8 bases, leaving 11 bases between them. Germline values: CDR1 DFQATT, CDR2 SNEGSKA (reference sequence). The CDR3 consists of 12 residues. In DNA, the CDR3 is TGCAGTGCAGGACAGCCGGATTCACCCCTCCACTTT. Protein sequence: CSAGQPDSPLHF.

This clonotype has a handful of counts. V usage is TRBV4-1 and J usage is TRBJ2-1; 7 nucleotides match TRBD2. The end of the DNA is better explained by TRBJ2-7, so the J call may be wrong. The CDR3 runs to 17 residues. In germline, CDR1 is MGHRA, CDR2 YSYEKL. The CDR3 reads CASSQDSGAGRIYEQYF. CDR3 DNA: TGCGCCAGCAGCCAAGATTCGGGAGCGGGACGAATCTACGAGCAGTACTTC.

The chain employs TRBV9 and TRBJ2-1, with a possible D match to TRBD2 (6 bases). Trimming left V 7 bases short and J 2 bases short, with 16 bases between. The CDR3 has 15 amino acids. Per germline, CDR1 SGDLS and CDR2 YYNGEE. CDR3 amino acids: CASAPWGGPYNEQFF. DNA of the CDR3: TGTGCCAGCGCCCCTTGGGGAGGCCCCTACAATGAGCAGTTCTTC. Using reference TRBV9 and TRBJ2-1 for the parts outside the CDR3, the full variable domain is DSGVTQTPKHLITATGQRVTLRCSPRSGDLSVYWYQQSLDQGLQFLIQYYNGEERAKGNILERFSAQQFPDLHSELNLSSLELGDSALYFCASAPWGGPYNEQFFGPGTRLTVL.

This chain joins TRBV6-2 or TRBV6-3 and TRBJ2-5, with D perhaps given as TRBD1 or TRBD2 (6 bases each). The germline V gene encodes CDR1 MNHEY and CDR2 SVGEGT. Trimming shortened V by 3 bases and J by 0 bases, and 17 bases separated the two germline ends. The CDR3 sequence is 17 residues long. In DNA form, the CDR3 reads TGTGCCAGCAGTTATGGGGAGGACAGATCGTACCAAGAGACCCAGTACTTC. Protein: CASSYGEDRSYQETQYF.

This clonotype was detected only a few times. This rearrangement joins TRBV29-1 to TRBJ1-2; no firm D call. This CDR3 contains 10 residues. Trimming took 3 bases from V and 6 from J, leaving 5 bases between them. Looked up from germline, CDR1 is SQVTM and CDR2 is ANQGSEA. CDR3 coding DNA: TGCAGCGTTGAGGCCAATGGCTACACCTTC. Amino acids: CSVEANGYTF.

This CDR3 is CASSPVGGNEQFF. The DNA of the CDR3 is TGTGCCAGCAGTCCCGTAGGGGGCAATGAGCAGTTCTTC. The chain recombines TRBV7-9 with TRBJ2-5, with D possibly being TRBD1 (6 bases). The closer fit of TRBJ2-1 to the DNA end suggests the J call may be wrong. CDR1 is SEHNR and CDR2 is FQNEAQ in the germline V gene (reference sequence). The length of the CDR3 is 13 residues.

This chain links TRBV12-3 or TRBV12-4 with TRBJ2-3; TRBD2 aligns across 7 bases. The length of the CDR3 is 16 residues. V lost 4 bases and J lost 1; bases outside the gene matches: 8. CDR3 sequence reads: CASSSREGRGTDTQYF. The CDR3 DNA reads as TGTGCCAGCAGTTCGAGGGAGGGTCGGGGCACAGATACGCAGTATTTT.

This clonotype came up a few times. The genes are TRBV14 and TRBJ1-1; perhaps TRBD1 as D (5 bases). This CDR3 spans 13 amino acids. Germline CDR1 reads SGHDN; CDR2 reads FVKESK. Trimming left V 1 base short and J 11 bases short, with 14 bases between. The CDR3 DNA is TGTGCCAGCAGCCAAGTCTCGGGACGGTTGGCTTTCTTT. This translates into CASSQVSGRLAFF.

This sequence joins TRBV6-1 and TRBJ2-7, with a possible D match to TRBD2 (5 bases). The CDR3 sequence is 12 residues long. CDR1 is MNHNS and CDR2 is SASEGT in the germline V gene. Deletions cut 11 bases from V and 0 bases from J, with 11 bases between. CDR3 nucleotides: TGTGCCGTACTAGAGGGCTCCTACGAGCAGTACTTC. It specifies CAVLEGSYEQYF.

This chain uses TRBV20-1 with TRBJ1-2; 9 nucleotides match TRBD1. Germline V gene sequence: CDR1 DFQATT, CDR2 SNEGSKA (reference sequence). V gave up 1 base and J gave up 7 bases; unmatched junction bases: 7. There are 14 residues in the CDR3. CDR3 DNA: TGCAGTGCTAGAGGGGACAGGGAAATGCGTGGCTACACCTTC. It encodes CSARGDREMRGYTF.

The chain links TRBV4-1 to TRBJ2-1; 9 nucleotides match TRBD2. Unmatched junction bases numbered 4, after V lost 4 bases and J lost 0 bases. CDR3 length: 16 residues. Germline V CDR1 and CDR2: MGHRA, YSYEKL. The CDR3 DNA reads TGCGCCAGCAGCCCGATAGCGGGGGACTCCTACAATGAGCAGTTCTTC. As protein: CASSPIAGDSYNEQFF.

V usage is TRBV12-3 or TRBV12-4 and J usage is TRBJ1-1; tentatively, D is TRBD1 (6 bases). This CDR3 has 13 residues. Deletions cut 7 bases from V and 6 bases from J, with 15 bases between. CDR3 region: CASTPTGHPEAFF. Written as DNA, the CDR3 is TGTGCCAGCACCCCTACGGGACATCCTGAAGCTTTCTTT.

CDR3 region: CASSITESSYNSPLHF. The CDR3 DNA follows: TGTGCCAGTAGTATAACGGAAAGCTCCTATAATTCACCCCTCCACTTT. J is TRBJ1-6 and V is TRBV19; D not certain. Germline V CDR1 and CDR2: LNHDA, SQIVND (reference sequence). The CDR3 length is 16 residues. With 2 bases removed from V and 0 bases from J, the gap between germline ends came to 8 bases.